This TCR beta chain was identified in a study of graft-versus-host responses after intestinal transplantation. Study-level information: Recipients had transplants, and these were multivisceral, liver-intestinal, or isolated intestinal. Induction using anti-thymocyte globulin, followed by tacrolimus and steroids for approximately three years, was given to all recipients. General study results and limits: Patients with graft-donor T cell macrochimerism had high graft-versus-host to host-versus-graft clonal ratios in allografts. Recipient marrow held GvH clones, some first seen in ileum or blood.

The ends lost 3 bases at V and 3 bases at J; junction bases unmatched: 5. The CDR3 contains 14 residues. CDR1 and CDR2 (germline): KGHSH, LQKENI. In the case of this clone: As yet, its antigen is unknown.

Clones were read by immunoSEQ multiplex PCR, and TCRdb kept only the in-frame ones, dropping some. The sample consists of about 94,000 clones, 91% of them appearing once. The sequencing used unstimulated CD8+ T cells sorted from spleen or lymph node cells, collected before intestinal transplant. This rearrangement joins TRBV18 to TRBJ2-7, with TRBD2 matching 7 bases. The receptor's source is a human donor who received an intestinal transplant. The CDR3, as DNA: TGTGCCAGCTCACCGGCCGGGGGGAACTACGAGCAGTACTTC. The encoded protein is CASSPAGGNYEQYF.